This paragraph reports one TCR beta chain. These data belong to a study of blood T cell repertoires in COVID-19. Overall study context: Collection of acute and convalescent COVID-19 samples took place in the United States, Italy and Spain. Nucleic acid was either cDNA or gDNA, and it came from T cells, B-cell-depleted T cells, or PBMCs.

Source study methods: Amplification of reference gene primers was used by the study to estimate nucleated cell counts. Profiled with immunoSEQ multiplex PCR; TCRdb holds only in-frame clones, not every one. D and trimming were read from the DNA, whereas the V and J calls and clone size are those reported in that table. This table holds 250,000 or so clones, roughly 90% found once. V lost 3 bases to trimming and J lost 4 bases; unmatched junction nucleotides: 15. Germline CDR1 and CDR2: SGDLS and YYNGEE. This CDR3 comprises 19 residues. The receptor's source is a woman aged 40 to 50 who had recovered from COVID-19. Sequencing was carried out using peripheral blood. The chain uses TRBV9 and TRBJ2-7, with 14 nucleotides matching TRBD2. The CDR3 is CASSGSGTSGSPFGYEQYF. The CDR3 coding sequence is TGTGCCAGCAGCGGATCCGGGACTAGCGGGAGCCCCTTCGGGTACGAGCAGTACTTC.